This T cell receptor beta chain was identified during a study of cytomegalovirus exposure and HLA in healthy donors. The PCR contained 60 Vbeta and 13 Jbeta primers. Some clones are missing from TCRdb's copy, which holds only in-frame ones; the method was immunoSEQ multiplex PCR. The table records 180,000 or so clones, roughly 80% of them present only once. CDR1 and CDR2 from the germline V gene are SGHAT and FQNNGV. V trimming: 2 bases; J trimming: 2 bases; junction bases outside the gene matches: 2. The CDR3 is made up of 15 amino acids. The V call is TRBV11-2, the J call TRBJ2-1, with TRBD2 matching over 8 bases. Sequenced: PBMCs. This TCR was recovered from a female donor in good health and CMV-seronegative. CDR3: CASSLRGGPYNEQFF. As DNA, the CDR3 is TGTGCCAGCAGCTTACGGGGGGGTCCCTACAATGAGCAGTTCTTC.